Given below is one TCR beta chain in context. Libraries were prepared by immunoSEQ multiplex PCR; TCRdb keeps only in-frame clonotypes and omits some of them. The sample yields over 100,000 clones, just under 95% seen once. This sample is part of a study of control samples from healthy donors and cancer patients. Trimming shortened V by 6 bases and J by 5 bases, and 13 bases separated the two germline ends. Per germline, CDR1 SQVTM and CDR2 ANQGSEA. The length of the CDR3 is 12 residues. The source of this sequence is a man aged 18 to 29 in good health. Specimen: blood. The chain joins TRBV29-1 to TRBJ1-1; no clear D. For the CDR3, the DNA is TGCAGCGTCTGGACCCGGGGAACTGAAGCTTTCTTT. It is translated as CSVWTRGTEAFF.